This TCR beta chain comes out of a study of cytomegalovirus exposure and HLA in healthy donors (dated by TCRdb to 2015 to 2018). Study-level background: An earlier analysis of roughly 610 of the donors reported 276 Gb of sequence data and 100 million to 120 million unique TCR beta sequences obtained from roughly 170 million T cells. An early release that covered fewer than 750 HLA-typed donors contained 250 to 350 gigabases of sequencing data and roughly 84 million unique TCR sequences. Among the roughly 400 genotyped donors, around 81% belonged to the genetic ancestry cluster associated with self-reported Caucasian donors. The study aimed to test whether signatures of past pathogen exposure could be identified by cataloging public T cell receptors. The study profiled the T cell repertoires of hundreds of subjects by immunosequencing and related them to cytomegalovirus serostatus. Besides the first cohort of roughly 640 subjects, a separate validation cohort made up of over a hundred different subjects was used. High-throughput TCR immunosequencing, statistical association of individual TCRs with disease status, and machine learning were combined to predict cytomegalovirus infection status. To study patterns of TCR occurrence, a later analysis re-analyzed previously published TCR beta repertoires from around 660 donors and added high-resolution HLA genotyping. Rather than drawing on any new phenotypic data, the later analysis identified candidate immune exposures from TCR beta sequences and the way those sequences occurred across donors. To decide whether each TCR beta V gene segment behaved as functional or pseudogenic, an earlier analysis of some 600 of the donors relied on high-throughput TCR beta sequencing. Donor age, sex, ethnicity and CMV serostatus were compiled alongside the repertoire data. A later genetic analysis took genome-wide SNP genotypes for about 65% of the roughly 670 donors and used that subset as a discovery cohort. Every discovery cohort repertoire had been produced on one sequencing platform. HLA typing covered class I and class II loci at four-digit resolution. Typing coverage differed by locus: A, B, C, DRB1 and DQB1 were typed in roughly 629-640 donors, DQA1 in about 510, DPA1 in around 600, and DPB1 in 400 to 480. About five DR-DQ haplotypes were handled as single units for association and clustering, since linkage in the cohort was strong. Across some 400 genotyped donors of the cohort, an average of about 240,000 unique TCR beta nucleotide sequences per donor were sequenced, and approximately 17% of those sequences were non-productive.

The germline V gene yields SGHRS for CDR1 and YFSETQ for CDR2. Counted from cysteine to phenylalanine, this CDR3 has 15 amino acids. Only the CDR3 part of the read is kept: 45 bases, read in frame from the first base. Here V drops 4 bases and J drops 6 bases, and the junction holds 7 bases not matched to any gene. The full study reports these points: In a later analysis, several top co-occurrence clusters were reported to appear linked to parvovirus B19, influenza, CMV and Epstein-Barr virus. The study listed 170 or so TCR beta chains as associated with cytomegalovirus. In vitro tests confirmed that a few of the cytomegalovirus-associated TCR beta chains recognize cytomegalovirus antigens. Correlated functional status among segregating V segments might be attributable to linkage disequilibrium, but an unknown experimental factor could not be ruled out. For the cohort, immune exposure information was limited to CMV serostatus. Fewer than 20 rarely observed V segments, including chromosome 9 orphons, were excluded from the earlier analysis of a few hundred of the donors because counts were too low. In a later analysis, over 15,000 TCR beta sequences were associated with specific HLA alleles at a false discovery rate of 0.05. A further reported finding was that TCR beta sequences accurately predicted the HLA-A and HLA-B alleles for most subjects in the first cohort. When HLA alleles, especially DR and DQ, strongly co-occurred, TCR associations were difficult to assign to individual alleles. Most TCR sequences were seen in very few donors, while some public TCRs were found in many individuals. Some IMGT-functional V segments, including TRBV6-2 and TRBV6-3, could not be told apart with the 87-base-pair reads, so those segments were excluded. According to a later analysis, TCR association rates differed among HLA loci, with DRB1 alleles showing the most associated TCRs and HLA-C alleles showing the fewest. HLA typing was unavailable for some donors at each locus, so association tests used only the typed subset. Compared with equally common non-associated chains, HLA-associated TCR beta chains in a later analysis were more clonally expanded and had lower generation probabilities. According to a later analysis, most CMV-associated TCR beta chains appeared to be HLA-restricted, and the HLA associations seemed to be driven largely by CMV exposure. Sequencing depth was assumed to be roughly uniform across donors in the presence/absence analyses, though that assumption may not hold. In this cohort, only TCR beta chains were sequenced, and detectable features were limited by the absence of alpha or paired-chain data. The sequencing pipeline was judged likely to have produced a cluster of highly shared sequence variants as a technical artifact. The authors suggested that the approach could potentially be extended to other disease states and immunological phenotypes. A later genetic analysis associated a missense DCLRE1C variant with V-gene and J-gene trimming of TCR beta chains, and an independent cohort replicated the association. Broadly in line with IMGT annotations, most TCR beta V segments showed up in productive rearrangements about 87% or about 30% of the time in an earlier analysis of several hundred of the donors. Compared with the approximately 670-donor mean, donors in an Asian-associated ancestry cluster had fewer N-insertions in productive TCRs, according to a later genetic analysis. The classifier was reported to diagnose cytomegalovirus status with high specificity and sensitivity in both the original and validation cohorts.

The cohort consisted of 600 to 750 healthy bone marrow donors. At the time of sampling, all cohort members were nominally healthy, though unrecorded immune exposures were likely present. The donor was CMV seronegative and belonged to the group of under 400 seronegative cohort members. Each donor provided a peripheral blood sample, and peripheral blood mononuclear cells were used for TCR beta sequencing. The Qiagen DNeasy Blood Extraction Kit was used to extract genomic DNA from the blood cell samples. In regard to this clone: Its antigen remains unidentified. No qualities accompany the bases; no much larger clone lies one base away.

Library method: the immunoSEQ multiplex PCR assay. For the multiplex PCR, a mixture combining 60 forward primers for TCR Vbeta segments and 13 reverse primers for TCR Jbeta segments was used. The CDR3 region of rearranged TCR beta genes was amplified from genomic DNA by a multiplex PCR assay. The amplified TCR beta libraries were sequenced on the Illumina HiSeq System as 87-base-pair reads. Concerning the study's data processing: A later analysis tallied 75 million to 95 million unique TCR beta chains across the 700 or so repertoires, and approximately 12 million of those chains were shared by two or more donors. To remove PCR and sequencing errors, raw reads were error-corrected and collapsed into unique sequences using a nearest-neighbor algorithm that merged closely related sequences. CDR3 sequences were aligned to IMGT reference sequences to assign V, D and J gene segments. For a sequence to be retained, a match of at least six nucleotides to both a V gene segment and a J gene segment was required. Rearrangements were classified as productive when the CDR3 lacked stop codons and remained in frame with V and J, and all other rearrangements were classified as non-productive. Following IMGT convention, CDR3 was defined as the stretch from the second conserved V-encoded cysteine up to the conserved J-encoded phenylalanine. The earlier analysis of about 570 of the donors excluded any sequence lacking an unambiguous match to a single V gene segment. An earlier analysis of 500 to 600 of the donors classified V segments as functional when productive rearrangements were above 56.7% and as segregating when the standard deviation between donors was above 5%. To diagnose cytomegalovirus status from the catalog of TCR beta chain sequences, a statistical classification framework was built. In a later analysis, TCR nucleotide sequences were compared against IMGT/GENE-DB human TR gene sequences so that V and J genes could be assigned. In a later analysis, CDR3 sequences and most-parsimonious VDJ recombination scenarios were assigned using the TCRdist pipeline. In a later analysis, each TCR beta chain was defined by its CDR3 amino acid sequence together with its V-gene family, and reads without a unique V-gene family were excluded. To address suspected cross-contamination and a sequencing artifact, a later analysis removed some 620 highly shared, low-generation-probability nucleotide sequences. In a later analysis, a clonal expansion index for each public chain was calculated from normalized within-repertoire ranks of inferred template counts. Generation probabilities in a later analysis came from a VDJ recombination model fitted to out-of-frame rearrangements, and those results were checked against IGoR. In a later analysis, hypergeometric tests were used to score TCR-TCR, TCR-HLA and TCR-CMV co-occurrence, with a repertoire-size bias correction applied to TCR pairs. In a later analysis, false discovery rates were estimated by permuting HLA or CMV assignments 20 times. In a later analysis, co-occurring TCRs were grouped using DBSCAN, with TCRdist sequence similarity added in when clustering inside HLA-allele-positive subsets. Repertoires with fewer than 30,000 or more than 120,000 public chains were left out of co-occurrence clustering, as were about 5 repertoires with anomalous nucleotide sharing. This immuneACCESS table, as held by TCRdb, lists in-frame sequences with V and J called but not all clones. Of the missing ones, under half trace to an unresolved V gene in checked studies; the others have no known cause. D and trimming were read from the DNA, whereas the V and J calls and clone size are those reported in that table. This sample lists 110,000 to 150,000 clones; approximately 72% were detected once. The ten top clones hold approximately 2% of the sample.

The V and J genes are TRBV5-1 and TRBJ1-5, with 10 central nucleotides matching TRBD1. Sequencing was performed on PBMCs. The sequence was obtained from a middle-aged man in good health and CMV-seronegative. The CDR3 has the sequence CASSPGQGGSQPQHF. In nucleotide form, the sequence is TGCGCCAGCAGCCCTGGACAGGGGGGAAGTCAGCCCCAGCATTTT.